The T cell receptor beta chain under discussion was sequenced for a study of T cell repertoires in cytomegalovirus infection. Turning to the study itself: Public TCR beta signatures provided an indication of both CMV infection and a matching HLA type.

General study findings and limits: Using cumulative public TCR beta family frequency, the authors identified those who carried CMV together with the relevant HLA.

CDR3 size: 17 residues. Germline lookup yields CDR1 SGHDT and CDR2 YYEEEE. V shed 4 bases, J shed 1 base, and the junction held 10 bases outside the gene matches. About this clonotype: Its antigen is undetermined.

TCRdb independently ran MiXCR on the reads; one entry per CDR3 protein. The data contain more than 650,000 distinct CDR3 sequences, approximately 40% of them singletons. The sequencing sample was made of PBMCs. This chain links TRBV5-6 with TRBJ2-2; TRBD1 matches at 7 bases. The TCR sequence derives from a human donor in good health (CMV status not recorded). Some clones in this sample may be carry-over from other donors' samples. The CDR3 DNA follows: TGTGCCAGCAGCCTCCTTGGACAGGTCGGGAACACCGGGGAGCTGTTTTTT. Amino acid sequence: CASSLLGQVGNTGELFF. Supplemented by reference TRBV5-6 and TRBJ2-2, the full variable domain reads DAGVTQSPTHLIKTRGQQVTLRCSPKSGHDTVSWYQQALGQGPQFIFQYYEEEERQRGNFPDRFSGHQFPNYSSELNVNALLLGDSALYLCASSLLGQVGNTGELFFGEGSRLTVL.